A single sample is the source of the 9 T cell receptor beta chains below, sequenced in a study of T cell responses to AZD1222 COVID-19 vaccine. The data were produced by immunoSEQ multiplex PCR, yet TCRdb's version contains in-frame clones alone and is incomplete. The top ten hold around 0.57% of the sample, which has under 300,000 clones, approximately 93% seen once. This sample comprised peripheral blood, obtained on day 0 of AZD1222 vaccination. The receptors stem from an adult in good health.

The J gene is TRBJ2-3, the V gene TRBV13, with D uncertain. Looked up from germline, CDR1 is PRHDT and CDR2 is FYEKMQ (reference sequence). CDR3 length: 13 amino acids. The V end lost 0 bases, the J end lost 5 bases, and 6 bases lay between the germline ends. The CDR3 loop is CASSLGLGDTQYF. The CDR3, as DNA: TGTGCCAGCAGCTTAGGATTGGGAGATACGCAGTATTTT. The variable domain in full, with the rest retrieved from reference TRBV13 and TRBJ2-3, is AAGVIQSPRHLIKEKRETATLKCYPIPRHDTVYWYQQGPGQDPQFLISFYEKMQSDKGSIPDRFSAQQFSDYHSELNMSSLELGDSALYFCASSLGLGDTQYFGPGTRLTVL.

This clone has just one count. This chain joins TRBV9 and TRBJ1-6, with 7 bases aligning to TRBD1. V gave up 8 bases and J gave up 7 bases; unmatched junction bases: 3. Germline V gives CDR1 SGDLS, CDR2 YYNGEE. CDR3 length: 12 residues. In DNA, the CDR3 is TGTGCCAGTGGGACAGTCAATTCACCCCTCCACTTT. It yields the protein CASGTVNSPLHF.

The chain is built from TRBV27 and TRBJ2-1; 9 bases are shared with TRBD1. V gave up 5 bases and J gave up 6 bases; unmatched junction bases: 2. Germline CDR1 is MNHEY and CDR2 is SMNVEV (reference sequence). The CDR3 runs to 13 residues. CDR3 amino acids: CASSTGQGNEQFF. CDR3 nucleotides: TGTGCCAGCAGTACGGGACAGGGCAATGAGCAGTTCTTC.

The chain carries TRBV18 and TRBJ2-1; no clear D. Deletions cut 2 bases from V and 0 bases from J, with 11 bases between. This CDR3 region has 16 residues. The germline CDR1 and CDR2 sequences are KGHSH and LQKENI. The CDR3 is CASSPMAESSYNEQFF. CDR3 nucleotides: TGTGCCAGCTCACCAATGGCCGAAAGCTCCTACAATGAGCAGTTCTTC.

The chain links TRBV2 to TRBJ1-1, with D maybe TRBD1 (5 bases). V gave up 8 bases and J gave up 4 bases, with 14 bases separating them. Germline V gene lookup returns CDR1 SNHLY and CDR2 FYNNEI. The CDR3 runs to 13 residues. DNA for the CDR3: TGTGCCAGCTTTCTGGACACGGGCACTGAAGCTTTCTTT. Protein product: CASFLDTGTEAFF.

The rearrangement links TRBV9 to TRBJ2-3; 11 bases line up with TRBD2. The CDR3 covers 18 residues. Trimming at V came to 0 bases and at J to 4 bases, leaving 10 bases not matched to a gene. Germline values: CDR1 SGDLS, CDR2 YYNGEE. CDR3 nucleotides: TGTGCCAGCAGCGTAGAGGGGCTAGCGGGAGGCCGCCCAGATACGCAGTATTTT. Translating gives CASSVEGLAGGRPDTQYF. Drawing the rest from reference TRBV9 and TRBJ2-3, the complete variable domain is DSGVTQTPKHLITATGQRVTLRCSPRSGDLSVYWYQQSLDQGLQFLIQYYNGEERAKGNILERFSAQQFPDLHSELNLSSLELGDSALYFCASSVEGLAGGRPDTQYFGPGTRLTVL.

The chain combines TRBV7-9 with TRBJ2-2, with TRBD2 matching over 7 bases. Germline CDR1 reads SEHNR; CDR2 reads FQNEAQ (reference sequence). The trim removed 4 bases at V and 1 base at J, leaving 3 bases unmatched. The CDR3 sequence is 15 residues long. The CDR3 bases are TGTGCCAGCAGCTGGACTAGTGGGAACACCGGGGAGCTGTTTTTT. This sequence encodes CASSWTSGNTGELFF.

The V call is TRBV2, the J call TRBJ2-6; D is ambiguous. The V end was cut by 3 bases, the J end by 0 bases, with 6 bases between. Germline CDR1 is SNHLY and CDR2 is FYNNEI. The CDR3 totals 15 residues. The CDR3 loop reads CASSERSSGANVLTF. The CDR3 DNA follows: TGTGCCAGCAGTGAGCGGTCCTCTGGGGCCAACGTCCTGACTTTC. The whole variable domain, filled in from reference TRBV2 and TRBJ2-6, reads EPEVTQTPSHQVTQMGQEVILRCVPISNHLYFYWYRQILGQKVEFLVSFYNNEISEKSEIFDDQFSVERPDGSNFTLKIRSTKLEDSAMYFCASSERSSGANVLTFGAGSRLTVL.

J is TRBJ2-7 and V is TRBV10-3; tentative D call: TRBD1 (6 bases). With 3 bases removed from V and 4 bases from J, the gap between germline ends came to 16 bases. In germline, CDR1 is ENHRY, CDR2 SYGVKD. There are 15 residues in the CDR3. CDR3 in amino acids: CAISDKGESAYEQYF. For the CDR3, the DNA is TGTGCCATCAGTGACAAGGGGGAGTCAGCTTACGAGCAGTACTTC.